The sequence of this T cell receptor (beta chain) was determined in a study of blood T cell repertoires in COVID-19. Original processing methods: Estimated nucleated cell counts came from reference gene primer amplification. Repertoires were generated with immunoSEQ multiplex PCR, while TCRdb's copy carries only in-frame clones and drops some. That table furnishes V, J and clone size, whereas the DNA furnished D and trimming. The repertoire holds under 250,000 clones, with roughly 85% as singletons. V lost 5 bases and J lost 0; bases outside the gene matches: 7. The CDR3 has 16 residues. CDR1 and CDR2 (germline): MDHEN, SYDVKM.

The sequenced material came from PBMCs or T cells enriched from blood (not recorded which). The genes are TRBV28 and TRBJ2-7; 10 bases are shared with TRBD2. This receptor was obtained from a man between 25 and 39 years old who had recovered from COVID-19. The CDR3 nucleotides are TGTGCCAGCAGTCCCGCCGGGACTAGCGCCTCCTACGAGCAGTACTTC. Translating gives CASSPAGTSASYEQYF.